The 9 T cell receptor beta chains presented below share a single source sample, sequenced in a study of breast tumors, draining lymph nodes, adjacent tissues. TCRdb reprocessed the multiplex PCR reads via MiXCR and lists one record per CDR3 protein. In the table there are under 70,000 distinct CDR3 sequences, around two fifths of which are singletons. The sequencing input was breast tumor tissue. The receptors derive from a female donor with breast cancer. Some clones in this sample may be carry-over from other donors' samples.

V is TRBV5-6 and J is TRBJ2-3, with 9 nucleotides matching TRBD2. V was pared by 4 bases and J by 2 bases, with 8 bases of the junction left unmatched. The germline V gene encodes CDR1 SGHDT and CDR2 YYEEEE. This CDR3 is built from 16 residues. The DNA for the CDR3 is TGTGCCAGCAGCGCTATTCTAGCGGGGCCCACAGATACGCAGTATTTT. This gives the protein CASSAILAGPTDTQYF.

There are many counts of this clonotype. The chain uses TRBV12-3 or TRBV12-4 and TRBJ1-2; 7 nucleotides match TRBD1. There are 15 residues in the CDR3. The J segment lost 8 bases and the V segment lost 2 bases, leaving 11 bases of the junction unmatched. In nucleotides, the CDR3 is TGTGCCAGCAGTTTAAGGCCTACAGGGGACAAAGGCTACACCTTC. It specifies CASSLRPTGDKGYTF.

Remarks on this clonotype: This may be a read error: a much more frequent sequence differs by one nucleotide. The chain recombines TRBV18 with TRBJ1-2, with 12 bases matching TRBD1. The junction had 3 bases not matched to a gene; V was cut back by 2 bases and J by 8 bases. Germline V gene data show CDR1 as KGHSH and CDR2 as LQKENI. This CDR3 spans 14 amino acids. The CDR3 sequence is CASSPAGQGAGYTF. The CDR3 coding sequence is TGTGCCAGCTCACCAGCGGGACAGGGGGCAGGCTACACCTTC. The complete variable domain, with remaining parts taken from reference TRBV18 and TRBJ1-2, reads NAGVMQNPRHLVRRRGQEARLRCSPMKGHSHVYWYRQLPEEGLKFMVYLQKENIIDESGMPKERFSAEFPKEGPSILRIQQVVRGDSAAYFCASSPAGQGAGYTFGSGTRLTVV.

This clonotype was seen at least ten times. The rearrangement joins TRBV6-2 or TRBV6-3 to TRBJ2-1, with D possibly matching TRBD2 (6 bases). The CDR3 runs 16 residues. The V and J ends lost 1 base and 0 bases respectively, with 10 bases between them. Per the germline V gene, CDR1 is MNHEY and CDR2 is SVGEGT. CDR3 amino acids: CASSYLGGYSYNEQFF. In DNA, the CDR3 is TGTGCCAGCAGTTACTTGGGGGGTTACTCCTACAATGAGCAGTTCTTC.

This chain joins TRBV7-9 and TRBJ2-3; D not certain. Trimming took off 0 bases at V and 6 bases at J, with 7 bases between the two ends. The CDR3 totals 13 residues. The germline V gene encodes CDR1 SEHNR and CDR2 FQNEAQ (reference sequence). CDR3 loop: CASSLAAGDTQYF. The CDR3 coding sequence is TGTGCCAGCAGCTTAGCGGCCGGGGATACGCAGTATTTT.

This clonotype was picked up many times. The chain combines TRBV11-2 with TRBJ2-7; 7 nucleotides line up with TRBD2. The germline CDR1 and CDR2 sequences are SGHAT and FQNNGV. With V trimmed by 3 bases and J by 0 bases, 2 bases remained unmatched. This CDR3 has 14 amino acids. Written as DNA, the CDR3 is TGTGCCAGCAGCTTTGGCGGGGGCTCCTACGAGCAGTACTTC. As protein: CASSFGGGSYEQYF.

This clonotype appeared a single time. This clone may be a read error of a much larger clone one base away. The chain has TRBV5-1 and TRBJ1-1, with no clear D. CDR1 and CDR2 from the germline V gene are SGHRS and YFSETQ. The CDR3 sequence is 13 residues long. The CDR3 sequence: CASSGQMNTDAFF. CDR3 nucleotides: TGCGCCAGCAGTGGGCAGATGAACACTGACGCTTTCTTT.

The chain has TRBV4-1 and TRBJ1-4, with 11 bases lining up with TRBD1. The ends lost 3 bases at V and 7 bases at J; junction bases unmatched: 7. This CDR3 spans 16 amino acids. The germline CDR1 and CDR2 sequences are MGHRA and YSYEKL. The CDR3 DNA reads as TGCGCCAGCAGCCATCCACCGGGACAGGGGGTTGAAAAACTGTTTTTT. This sequence encodes CASSHPPGQGVEKLFF.

The rearrangement uses TRBV19 and TRBJ2-3; 9 nucleotides agree with TRBD2. V shed 6 bases, J shed 1 base, and the junction held 5 bases outside the gene matches. There are 15 residues in the CDR3. Germline CDR1 is LNHDA and CDR2 is SQIVND (reference sequence). CDR3 in amino acids: CASRQIAGGTDTQYF. CDR3 nucleotide sequence: TGTGCCAGTAGACAAATAGCGGGAGGCACAGATACGCAGTATTTT.